This TCR beta chain is drawn from a study of cytomegalovirus exposure and HLA in healthy donors. The PCR contained 60 Vbeta and 13 Jbeta primers. Produced via immunoSEQ multiplex PCR; TCRdb's table is partial and in-frame only. In the table there are approximately 260,000 clones, 84% of which are singletons. Germline CDR1 reads ENHRY; CDR2 reads SYGVKD. V was pared by 6 bases and J by 4 bases, with 15 bases of the junction left unmatched. The CDR3 has 18 residues. The source of this sequence is a woman between 40 and 50 years old in good health and CMV-seropositive. The V call is TRBV10-3, the J call TRBJ2-1; 10 bases are a match to TRBD1. The sample consisted of PBMCs. The CDR3 is CAIRTGLTRQGAYNEQFF. CDR3 nucleotides: TGTGCCATCAGAACGGGTCTCACTCGACAGGGGGCATACAATGAGCAGTTCTTC.